These 8 T cell receptor beta chains originate from one sample sequenced in a study of OX40 agonist ivuxolimab in advanced cancers. Produced via immunoSEQ multiplex PCR; TCRdb's table is partial and in-frame only. This sample has over 45,000 clones; approximately 85% occur once, and the top ten carry roughly 9.9%. The sample in question was CD4+ or CD8+ T cells sorted from blood, obtained in a trial of the OX40 agonist ivuxolimab. These TCRs come from an adult with an advanced solid tumor such as melanoma, head and neck, liver or kidney cancer.

This clone was observed a handful of times. Here the CDR3 DNA reads TGTGCCAGCAGCCGGTTCGAGGGGAGAGCTTTCTTT. Residues: CASSRFEGRAFF. This chain links TRBV11-2 with TRBJ1-1; tentative D call: TRBD1 (5 bases). Trimming took off 5 bases at V and 10 bases at J, with 14 bases between the two ends. The CDR3 runs 12 residues. Germline CDR1 SGHAT, CDR2 FQNNGV.

The rearrangement links TRBV19 to TRBJ2-6, with D tentatively TRBD2 (5 bases). The CDR3 runs to 13 residues. Per germline, CDR1 LNHDA and CDR2 SQIVND (reference sequence). Deletions cut 7 bases from V and 2 bases from J, with 6 bases between. The CDR3 coding sequence is TGTGCCAGTAAGGAGGCTGGGGCCAACGTCCTGACTTTC. It encodes CASKEAGANVLTF.

The chain recombines TRBV19 with TRBJ2-1; D ambiguous. CDR1 and CDR2 from the germline V gene are LNHDA and SQIVND (reference sequence). The V end lost 7 bases, the J end lost 8 bases, and 12 bases lay between the germline ends. CDR3 length equals 12 residues. CDR3 DNA: TGTGCCAGTAAAACCCCCCGGCATGAGCAGTTCTTC. This gives the protein CASKTPRHEQFF.

The V and J genes are TRBV19 and TRBJ2-3, with TRBD2 matching over 9 bases. The CDR3 length is 14 residues. Germline assignment: CDR1 LNHDA and CDR2 SQIVND (reference sequence). V dropped 6 bases and J dropped 1; count of bases not matched to a gene: 2. CDR3 loop: CASRRTSGTDTQYF. The CDR3 region has the DNA TGTGCCAGTAGACGGACTAGCGGCACAGATACGCAGTATTTT.

The V gene is TRBV5-4, the J gene TRBJ1-3; 9 nucleotides line up with TRBD1. V was pared by 2 bases and J by 2 bases, with 2 bases of the junction left unmatched. The CDR3 has 15 residues. Germline V gives CDR1 SGHNT, CDR2 YYREEE (reference sequence). The CDR3 loop reads CASSFRQGAGNTIYF. For the CDR3, the DNA is TGTGCCAGCAGCTTTAGACAGGGGGCTGGAAACACCATATATTTT.

The chain recombines TRBV7-2 with TRBJ2-2, with D maybe TRBD2 (6 bases). This CDR3 region has 14 residues. V dropped 2 bases and J dropped 5 bases, with 9 bases sitting between them. Germline V gene lookup returns CDR1 SGHTA and CDR2 FQGNSA. The CDR3 nucleotides are TGTGCCAGCAGCTTACGTCGGGGGACCGGGGAGCTGTTTTTT. This encodes CASSLRRGTGELFF.

The chain links TRBV6-5 to TRBJ1-1, with TRBD1 matching 7 bases. Germline-derived CDR1 and CDR2 are MNHEY and SVGAGI. The CDR3 extends over 13 amino acids. V lost 5 bases and J lost 4; bases outside the gene matches: 4. The CDR3 DNA follows: TGTGCCAGCAGTGAAGCAGGGGGCACTGAAGCTTTCTTT. It codes for CASSEAGGTEAFF.

The J gene is TRBJ2-3, the V gene TRBV7-9; 16 bases fit TRBD2. V shed 5 bases, J shed 2 bases, and the junction held 7 bases outside the gene matches. Germline CDR1 reads SEHNR; CDR2 reads FQNEAQ (reference sequence). The length of the CDR3 is 18 residues. CDR3 bases: TGTGCCAGCAGCCCCGGGACTAGCGGGAGGGCCAACACAGATACGCAGTATTTT. Translated: CASSPGTSGRANTDTQYF.